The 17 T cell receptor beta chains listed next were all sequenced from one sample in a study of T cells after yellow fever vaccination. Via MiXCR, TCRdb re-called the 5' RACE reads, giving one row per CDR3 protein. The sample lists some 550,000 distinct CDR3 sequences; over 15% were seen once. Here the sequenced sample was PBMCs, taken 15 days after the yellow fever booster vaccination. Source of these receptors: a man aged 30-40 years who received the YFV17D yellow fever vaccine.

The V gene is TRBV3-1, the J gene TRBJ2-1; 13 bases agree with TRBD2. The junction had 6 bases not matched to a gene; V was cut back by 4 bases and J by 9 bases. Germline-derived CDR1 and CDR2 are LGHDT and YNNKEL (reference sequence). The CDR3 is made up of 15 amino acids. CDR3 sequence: CASSRLAGGGFEQFF. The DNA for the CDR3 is TGTGCCAGCAGCCGACTAGCGGGAGGTGGGTTTGAGCAGTTCTTC.

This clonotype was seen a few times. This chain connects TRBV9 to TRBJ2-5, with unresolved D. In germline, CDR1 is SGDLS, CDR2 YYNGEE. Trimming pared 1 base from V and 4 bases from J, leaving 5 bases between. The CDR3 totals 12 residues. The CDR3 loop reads CASSVSGETQYF. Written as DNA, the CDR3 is TGTGCCAGCAGCGTAAGTGGAGAGACCCAGTACTTC.

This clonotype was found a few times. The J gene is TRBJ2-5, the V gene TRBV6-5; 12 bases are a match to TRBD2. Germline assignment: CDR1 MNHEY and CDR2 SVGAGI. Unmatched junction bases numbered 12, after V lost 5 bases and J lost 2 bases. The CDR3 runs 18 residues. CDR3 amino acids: CASSHPRTSGTLQETQYF. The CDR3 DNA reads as TGTGCCAGCAGTCACCCCCGGACTAGCGGGACCTTACAAGAGACCCAGTACTTC.

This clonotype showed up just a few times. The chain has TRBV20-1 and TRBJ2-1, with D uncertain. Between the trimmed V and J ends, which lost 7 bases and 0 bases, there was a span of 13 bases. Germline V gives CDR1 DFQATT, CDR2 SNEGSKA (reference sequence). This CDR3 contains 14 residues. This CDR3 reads CSGCEMSSYNEQFF. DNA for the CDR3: TGCAGTGGATGCGAGATGAGCTCCTACAATGAGCAGTTCTTC.

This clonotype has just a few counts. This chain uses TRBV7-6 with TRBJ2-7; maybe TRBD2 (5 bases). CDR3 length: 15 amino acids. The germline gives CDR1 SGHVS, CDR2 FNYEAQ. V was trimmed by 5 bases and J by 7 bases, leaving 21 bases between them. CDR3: CASSTDLAGRAEQYF. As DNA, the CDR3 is TGTGCCAGCAGCACCGACCTAGCTGGGCGGGCGGAGCAGTACTTC. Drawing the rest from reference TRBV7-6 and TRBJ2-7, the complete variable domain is GAGVSQSPRYKVTKRGQDVALRCDPISGHVSLYWYRQALGQGPEFLTYFNYEAQQDKSGLPNDRFSAERPEGSISTLTIQRTEQRDSAMYRCASSTDLAGRAEQYFGPGTRLTVT.

Written as DNA, the CDR3 is TGTGCCAGCAGCTGGGACACAGGGGCTAAGGGCACAGATACGCAGTATTTT. The encoded protein is CASSWDTGAKGTDTQYF. V usage is TRBV7-9 and J usage is TRBJ2-3; 7 bases match TRBD1. The CDR3 is 17 amino acids. V lost 4 bases to trimming and J lost 1 base; unmatched junction nucleotides: 11. CDR1 is SEHNR, CDR2 FQNEAQ, per germline (reference sequence).

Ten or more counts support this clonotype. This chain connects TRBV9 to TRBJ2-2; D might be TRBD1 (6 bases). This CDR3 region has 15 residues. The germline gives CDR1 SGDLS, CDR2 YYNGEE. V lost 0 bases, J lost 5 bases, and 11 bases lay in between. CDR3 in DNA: TGTGCCAGCAGCGTAGCCCCAACAGGGACCGGGGAGCTGTTTTTT. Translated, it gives CASSVAPTGTGELFF.

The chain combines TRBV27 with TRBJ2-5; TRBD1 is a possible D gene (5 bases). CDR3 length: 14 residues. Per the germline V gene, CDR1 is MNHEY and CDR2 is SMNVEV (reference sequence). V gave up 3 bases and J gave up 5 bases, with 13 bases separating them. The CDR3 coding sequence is TGTGCCAGCAGTTTTACCCAGGGTGGGGAGACCCAGTACTTC. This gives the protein CASSFTQGGETQYF.

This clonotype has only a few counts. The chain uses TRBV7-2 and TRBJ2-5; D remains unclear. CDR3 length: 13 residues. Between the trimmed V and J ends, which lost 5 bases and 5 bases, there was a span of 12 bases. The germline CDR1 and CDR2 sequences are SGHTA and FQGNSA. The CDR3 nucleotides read TGTGCCAGCAGCCGGATCCGGTTTGAGACCCAGTACTTC. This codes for CASSRIRFETQYF.

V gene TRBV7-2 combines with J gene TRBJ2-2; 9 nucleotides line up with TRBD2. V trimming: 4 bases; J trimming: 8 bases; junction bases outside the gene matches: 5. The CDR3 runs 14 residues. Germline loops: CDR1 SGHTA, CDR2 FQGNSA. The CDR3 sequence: CASSSGLAQGELFF. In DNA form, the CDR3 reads TGTGCCAGCAGCTCAGGACTAGCGCAAGGGGAGCTGTTTTTT.

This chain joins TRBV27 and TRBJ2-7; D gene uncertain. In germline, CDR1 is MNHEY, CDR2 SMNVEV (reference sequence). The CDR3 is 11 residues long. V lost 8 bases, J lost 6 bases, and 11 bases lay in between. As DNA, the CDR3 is TGTGCCAGCCCCCTCCGTGGCGAGCAGTACTTC. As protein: CASPLRGEQYF.

CDR3 nucleotide sequence: TGTGCCAGCAGCCGACTCGGGGCTACGAACACCGGGGAGCTGTTTTTT. Translation gives CASSRLGATNTGELFF. The chain links TRBV7-6 to TRBJ2-2, with D perhaps assigned TRBD1 or TRBD2 (5 bases each). The germline gives CDR1 SGHVS, CDR2 FNYEAQ. V was trimmed by 5 bases and J by 0 bases, leaving 13 bases between them. This CDR3 comprises 16 residues.

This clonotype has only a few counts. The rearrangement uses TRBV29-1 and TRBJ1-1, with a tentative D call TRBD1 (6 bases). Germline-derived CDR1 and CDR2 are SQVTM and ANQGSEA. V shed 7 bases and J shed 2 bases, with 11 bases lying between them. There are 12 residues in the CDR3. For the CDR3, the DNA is TGCAGCGGTGGACAGACTAACACTGAAGCTTTCTTT. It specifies CSGGQTNTEAFF.

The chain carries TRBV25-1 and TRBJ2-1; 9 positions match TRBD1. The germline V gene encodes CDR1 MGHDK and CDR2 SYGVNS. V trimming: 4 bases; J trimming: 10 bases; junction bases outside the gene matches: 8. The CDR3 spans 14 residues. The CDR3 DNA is TGTGCCAGCAGTGCGACAGGGGGTGGTTTAGAGCAGTTCTTC. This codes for CASSATGGGLEQFF.

The CDR3 sequence: CASSDGSGTSGYEQYF. The CDR3 DNA is TGTGCCAGTAGTGACGGGTCCGGGACTAGCGGATACGAGCAGTACTTC. This chain uses TRBV19 with TRBJ2-7; 11 bases match TRBD2. Unmatched junction bases numbered 10, after V lost 5 bases and J lost 4 bases. The V gene's germline CDR1 is LNHDA and CDR2 SQIVND (reference sequence). There are 16 residues in the CDR3.

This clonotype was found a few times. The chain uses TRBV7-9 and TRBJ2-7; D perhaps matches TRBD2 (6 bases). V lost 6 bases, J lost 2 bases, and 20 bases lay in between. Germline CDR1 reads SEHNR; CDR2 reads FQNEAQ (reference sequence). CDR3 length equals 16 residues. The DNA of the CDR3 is TGTGCCAGCAGGTCCGGAGGGGACGGATTCCCCTACGAGCAGTACTTC. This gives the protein CASRSGGDGFPYEQYF.

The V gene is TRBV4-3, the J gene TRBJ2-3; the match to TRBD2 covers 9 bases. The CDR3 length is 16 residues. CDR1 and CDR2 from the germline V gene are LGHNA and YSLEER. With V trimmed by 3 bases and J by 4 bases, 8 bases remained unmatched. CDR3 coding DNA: TGCGCCAGCAGCCAGTATAGCGGGAGTGGCGCAGATACGCAGTATTTT. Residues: CASSQYSGSGADTQYF.